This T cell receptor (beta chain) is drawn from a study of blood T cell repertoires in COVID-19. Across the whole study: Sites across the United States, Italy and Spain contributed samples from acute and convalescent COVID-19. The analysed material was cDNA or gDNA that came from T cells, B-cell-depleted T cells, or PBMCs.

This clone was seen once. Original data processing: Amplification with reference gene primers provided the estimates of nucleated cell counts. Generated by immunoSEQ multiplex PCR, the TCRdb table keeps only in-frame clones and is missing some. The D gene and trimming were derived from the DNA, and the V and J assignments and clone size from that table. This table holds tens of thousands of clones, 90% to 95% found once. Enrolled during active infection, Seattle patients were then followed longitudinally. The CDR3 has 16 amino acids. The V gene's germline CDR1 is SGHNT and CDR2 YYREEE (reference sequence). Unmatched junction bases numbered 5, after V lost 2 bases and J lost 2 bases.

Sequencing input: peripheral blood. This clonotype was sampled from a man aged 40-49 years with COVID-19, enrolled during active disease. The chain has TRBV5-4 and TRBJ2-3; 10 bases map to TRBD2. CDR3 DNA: TGTGCCAGCAGCTTCCGACTAGCGGGTACCACAGATACGCAGTATTTT. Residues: CASSFRLAGTTDTQYF.